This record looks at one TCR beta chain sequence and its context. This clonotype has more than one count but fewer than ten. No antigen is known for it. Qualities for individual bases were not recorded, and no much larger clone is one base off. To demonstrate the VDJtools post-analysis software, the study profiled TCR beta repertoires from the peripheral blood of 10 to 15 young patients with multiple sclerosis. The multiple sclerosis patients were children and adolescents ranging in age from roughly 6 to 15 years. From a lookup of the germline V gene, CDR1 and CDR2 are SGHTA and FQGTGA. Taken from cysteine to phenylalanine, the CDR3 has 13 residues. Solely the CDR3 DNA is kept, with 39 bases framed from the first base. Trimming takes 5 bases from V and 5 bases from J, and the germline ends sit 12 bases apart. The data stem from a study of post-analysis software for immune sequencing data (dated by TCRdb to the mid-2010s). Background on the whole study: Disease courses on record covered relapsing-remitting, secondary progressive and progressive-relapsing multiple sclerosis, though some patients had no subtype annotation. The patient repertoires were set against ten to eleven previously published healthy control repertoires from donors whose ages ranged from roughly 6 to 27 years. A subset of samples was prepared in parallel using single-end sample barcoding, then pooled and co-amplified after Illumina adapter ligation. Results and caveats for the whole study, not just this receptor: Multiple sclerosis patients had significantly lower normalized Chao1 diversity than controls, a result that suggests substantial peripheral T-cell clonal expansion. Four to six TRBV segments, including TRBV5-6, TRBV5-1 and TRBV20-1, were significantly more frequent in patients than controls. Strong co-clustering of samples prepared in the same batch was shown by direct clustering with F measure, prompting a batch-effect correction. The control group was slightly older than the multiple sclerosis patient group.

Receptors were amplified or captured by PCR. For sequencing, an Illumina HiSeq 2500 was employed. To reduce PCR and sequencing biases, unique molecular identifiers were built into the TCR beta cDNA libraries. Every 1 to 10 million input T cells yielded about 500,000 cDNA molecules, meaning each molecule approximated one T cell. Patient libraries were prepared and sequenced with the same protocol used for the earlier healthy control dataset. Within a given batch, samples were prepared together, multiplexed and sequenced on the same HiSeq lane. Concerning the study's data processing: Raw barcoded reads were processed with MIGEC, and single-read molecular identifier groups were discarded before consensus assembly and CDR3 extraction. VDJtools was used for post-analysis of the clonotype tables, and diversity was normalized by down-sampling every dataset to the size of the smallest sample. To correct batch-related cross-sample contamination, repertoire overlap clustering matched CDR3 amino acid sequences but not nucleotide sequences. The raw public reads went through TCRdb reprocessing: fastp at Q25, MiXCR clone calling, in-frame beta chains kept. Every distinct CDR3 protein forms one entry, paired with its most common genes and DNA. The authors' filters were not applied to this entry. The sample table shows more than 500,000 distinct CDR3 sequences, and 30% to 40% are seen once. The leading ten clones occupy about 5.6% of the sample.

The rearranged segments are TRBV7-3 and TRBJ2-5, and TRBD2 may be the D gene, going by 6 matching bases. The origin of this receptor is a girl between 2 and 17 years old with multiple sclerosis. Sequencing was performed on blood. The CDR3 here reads CASSPGTLETQYF. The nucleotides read TGTGCCAGCAGCCCGGGGACTTTGGAGACCCAGTACTTC.